This T cell receptor (beta chain) was observed in a study of response to subunit inactivated influenza vaccine listed by TCRdb under 2018. Notes on the research overall: Deep quantitative T cell receptor repertoire profiling was used in the study to track responses to a trivalent subunit inactivated influenza vaccine.

The library was produced with RT-PCR. Instrument used: Illumina HiSeq 2500. TCRdb reanalyzed the raw reads on its own, using fastp at Q25 for trimming and MiXCR for clone calling, and kept in-frame beta chains. Under each unique CDR3 protein, matching rows form one entry showing the most common genes and DNA. The sample table contains about 780,000 distinct CDR3 sequences; only one count was recorded for roughly 18% of them. Jointly, the top ten make up about a tenth of the sample. Findings and caveats that apply to the study as a whole: According to the authors, only a limited number of new T cells may be recruited by each seasonal influenza vaccination.

This clonotype was counted between two and nine times. Its antigen target is currently unknown. Within one base of it there is no much larger clone, and no base qualities were kept. The CDR3 covers 15 residues, taking in both the cysteine and the phenylalanine. Left in the record is the CDR3 DNA by itself, 45 bases read in frame from the first base. Relative to germline, V is missing 5 bases and J is missing 7 bases, with 8 bases of the junction outside any gene match. In the germline V gene, CDR1 corresponds to SNHLY and CDR2 to FYNNEI. The sequenced sample was PBMCs from blood, obtained roughly 5 days after vaccination. This clonotype originated in a man aged 50 to 59 who received an inactivated influenza vaccine. Donor details come from another sample of the same person, matched by shared clones. This sequence uses TRBV2 and TRBJ2-1; 10 central nucleotides agree with TRBD2. CDR3 sequence: CASSRERGGRNEQFF. The nucleotide sequence reads TGTGCCAGCAGTCGTGAGCGGGGGGGCCGTAATGAGCAGTTCTTC.